The 21 T cell receptor beta chains in this list originate from one sample, sequenced in a study of blood T cells in healthy people across ages. Using a J-beta primer mix together with a sample-barcoded 5' primer, a second PCR was run for about 6 to 12 cycles. TCRdb reanalysed the 5' RACE reads using MiXCR and keeps one entry per CDR3 protein. The sample lists about 640,000 distinct CDR3 sequences, 58% occurring once. Sequencing used blood. These receptors came from a man between 60 and 70 years old in good health.

There are a few counts of this clonotype. V usage is TRBV29-1 and J usage is TRBJ2-1; 16 nucleotides match TRBD2. The germline V gene has CDR1 SQVTM and CDR2 ANQGSEA. The CDR3 is made up of 14 amino acids. V lost 4 bases to trimming and J lost 12 bases; unmatched junction nucleotides: 6. CDR3 loop: CSVVGTSGGVGQFF. CDR3 nucleotides: TGCAGCGTTGTGGGGACTAGCGGGGGGGTTGGGCAGTTCTTC.

The V and J genes are TRBV20-1 and TRBJ2-4; D is ambiguous. Germline CDR1 reads DFQATT; CDR2 reads SNEGSKA (reference sequence). Trimming took 3 bases from V and 0 from J, leaving 15 bases between them. CDR3 length: 16 residues. CDR3 nucleotides: TGCAGTGCTAGTAAATTTAGTAGTTTAGCCAAAAACATTCAGTACTTC. Translated, it gives CSASKFSSLAKNIQYF.

This clonotype was detected only a few times. This rearrangement joins TRBV20-1 to TRBJ2-7, with 8 bases that match TRBD1. The CDR3 contains 13 residues. V dropped 4 bases and J dropped 2; count of bases not matched to a gene: 4. From germline, CDR1 is DFQATT and CDR2 SNEGSKA (reference sequence). In nucleotides, the CDR3 is TGCAGTGCTACCAGGACAGGGCCCTACGAGCAGTACTTC. Protein sequence: CSATRTGPYEQYF.

The chain carries TRBV2 and TRBJ2-4, with D possibly called TRBD1 or TRBD2 (5 bases each). Trimming left V 2 bases short and J 15 bases short, with 14 bases between. From germline, CDR1 is SNHLY and CDR2 FYNNEI. CDR3 length: 12 residues. For the CDR3, the DNA is TGTGCCAGCAGTGAACCTGCCGGGACGCCGTACTTC. Translating gives CASSEPAGTPYF. Full variable domain (rest looked up from reference TRBV2 and TRBJ2-4): EPEVTQTPSHQVTQMGQEVILRCVPISNHLYFYWYRQILGQKVEFLVSFYNNEISEKSEIFDDQFSVERPDGSNFTLKIRSTKLEDSAMYFCASSEPAGTPYFGAGTRLSVL.

This clonotype occurred once. The J gene is TRBJ2-5, the V gene TRBV27; TRBD2 aligns across 9 bases. CDR1 and CDR2 (germline): MNHEY, SMNVEV (reference sequence). This CDR3 spans 13 amino acids. V shed 9 bases and J 5 bases; nucleotides not matched to a gene: 7. The chain's CDR3 is CASGTSTLETQYF. The CDR3 DNA follows: TGTGCCAGTGGGACTAGCACACTGGAGACCCAGTACTTC.

CDR3 bases: TGCGCCAGCAGCTTGGGGCGCGAGCGGGGGGGCTTTGAGCAGTTCTTC. Protein: CASSLGRERGGFEQFF. This chain uses TRBV5-1 with TRBJ2-1, with 10 bases lining up with TRBD2. J was trimmed by 9 bases and V by 0 bases; bases with no gene match: 9. Germline V gene lookup returns CDR1 SGHRS and CDR2 YFSETQ. The CDR3 is made up of 16 amino acids.

This clonotype was seen a single time. V usage is TRBV27 and J usage is TRBJ2-4; possibly TRBD1 for D (7 bases). The end of the DNA fits TRBJ2-7 better, so the J call may be wrong. Germline CDR1 MNHEY, CDR2 SMNVEV (reference sequence). The CDR3 contains 13 residues. CDR3 nucleotide sequence: TGTGCCAGCAGGAATCGACAGGGAGGCGAGCAGTACTTC. Translating it yields CASRNRQGGEQYF.

Only a few counts were recorded for this clonotype. This chain joins TRBV18 and TRBJ1-5, with D possibly being TRBD1 (5 bases). V was trimmed by 6 bases and J by 3 bases, leaving 9 bases between them. The CDR3 length is 13 residues. Germline CDR1 and CDR2: KGHSH and LQKENI. CDR3 sequence reads: CASSPGTNQPQHF. Here the CDR3 DNA reads TGTGCCAGCTCCCCAGGGACCAATCAGCCCCAGCATTTT.

This sequence joins TRBV28 and TRBJ2-7, with D possibly TRBD1 on 5 matching bases. V was clipped by 3 bases and J by 6 bases, with 6 bases between them. CDR1 and CDR2 (germline): MDHEN, SYDVKM. This CDR3 contains 11 residues. The DNA of the CDR3 is TGTGCCAGCAGTTTCCAGGGCGAGCAGTACTTC. It translates to CASSFQGEQYF.

The table lists this clonotype with a few counts. The V call is TRBV20-1, the J call TRBJ1-1; maybe TRBD1 (5 bases). The CDR3 is 12 amino acids. V dropped 6 bases and J dropped 0 bases, with 8 bases sitting between them. Germline CDR1 reads DFQATT; CDR2 reads SNEGSKA (reference sequence). CDR3 in amino acids: CSADSVNTEAFF. In DNA form, the CDR3 reads TGCAGTGCAGACAGTGTGAACACTGAAGCTTTCTTT.

This clonotype has just a few counts. The chain has TRBV4-1 and TRBJ2-6; D possibly uses TRBD1 or TRBD2 (6 bases each). The CDR3 length is 15 residues. CDR1 MGHRA and CDR2 YSYEKL come from the germline V gene. The V and J ends lost 6 bases and 0 bases respectively, with 9 bases between them. The CDR3 region is CASRGGSSGANVLTF. CDR3 bases: TGCGCCAGCAGAGGGGGGTCCTCTGGGGCCAACGTCCTGACTTTC.

The genes are TRBV7-9 and TRBJ2-4, with D tentatively TRBD1 (6 bases). Trimming removed 1 base from V and 5 bases from J, with 12 bases in between. CDR3 length: 15 amino acids. Germline CDR1 SEHNR, CDR2 FQNEAQ (reference sequence). The CDR3 DNA reads TGTGCCAGCAGCTTAGGACAGGTTGTAGAAAACATTCAGTACTTC. Its translation is CASSLGQVVENIQYF.

The chain uses TRBV24-1 and TRBJ1-4, with D tentatively TRBD1 (6 bases). V was shortened by 3 bases and J by 8 bases, with 12 bases between the two germline ends. The CDR3 is made up of 14 amino acids. Germline lookup yields CDR1 KGHDR and CDR2 SFDVKD. CDR3 sequence: CATSDTGIEEKLFF. The CDR3 coding sequence is TGTGCCACCAGTGATACAGGGATTGAGGAAAAACTGTTTTTT.

The chain joins TRBV20-1 to TRBJ2-4; tentatively, D is TRBD1 (5 bases). The DNA end is a closer match to TRBJ2-7, so the J assignment may be wrong. The CDR3 contains 11 residues. Per germline, CDR1 DFQATT and CDR2 SNEGSKA (reference sequence). Here the CDR3 reads CSATTEYEQYF. The CDR3 coding sequence is TGCAGTGCTACGACAGAATACGAGCAGTACTTC.

This clonotype was recorded only once. The chain has TRBV9 and TRBJ2-7; 11 bases are shared with TRBD2. The J call is in doubt because the DNA end fits TRBJ2-5 better. The CDR3 loop spans 16 amino acids. CDR1 is SGDLS and CDR2 is YYNGEE in the germline V gene. In DNA form, the CDR3 reads TGTGCCAGCAGCCTAACCCCTAGCGGGGGGCTCGAGACCCAGTACTTC. This encodes CASSLTPSGGLETQYF.

The chain carries TRBV29-1 and TRBJ2-1; D could derive from TRBD1 or TRBD2 (5 bases each). From germline, CDR1 is SQVTM and CDR2 ANQGSEA. The CDR3 consists of 15 residues. Trimming pared 7 bases from V and 8 bases from J, leaving 24 bases between. Here the CDR3 reads CSAPGPYSSVDEQFF. CDR3 coding DNA: TGCAGCGCCCCGGGGCCCTATTCCTCCGTAGATGAGCAGTTCTTC.

The rearrangement uses TRBV2 and TRBJ2-2, with D perhaps TRBD1 or TRBD2 (5 bases each). CDR1 SNHLY and CDR2 FYNNEI come from the germline V gene. There are 11 residues in the CDR3. Trimming stripped 6 bases from V and 7 bases from J, with 6 bases between. CDR3 nucleotides: TGTGCCAGCAGGGGGGACGGGGAGCTGTTTTTT. Translating gives CASRGDGELFF.

V is TRBV5-5 and J is TRBJ1-3, with 8 bases lining up with TRBD1. This CDR3 region has 14 residues. V dropped 4 bases and J dropped 7; count of bases not matched to a gene: 7. The germline V gene encodes CDR1 SGHKS and CDR2 YYEKEE (reference sequence). As DNA, the CDR3 is TGTGCCAGCAGCCCGCTCAGGGGGCCGAACACCATATATTTT. This translates into CASSPLRGPNTIYF.

This chain connects TRBV6-5 to TRBJ2-1; tentatively, D is TRBD1 (6 bases). This CDR3 spans 15 amino acids. V was pared by 8 bases and J by 0 bases, with 14 bases between. Germline V lookup: CDR1 MNHEY, CDR2 SVGAGI. The CDR3: CASSSGHGSYNEQFF. The DNA of the CDR3 is TGTGCCAGCTCCTCGGGACATGGCTCCTACAATGAGCAGTTCTTC.

This rearrangement joins TRBV20-1 to TRBJ1-5, with 8 nucleotides matching TRBD1. The CDR3 is 15 amino acids. Germline V gene lookup returns CDR1 DFQATT and CDR2 SNEGSKA (reference sequence). Losses at the gene ends were 5 bases for V and 2 bases for J; bases not matched to a gene: 8. CDR3 residues: CSASPGTGGNQPQHF. CDR3 in DNA: TGCAGTGCTTCGCCCGGGACAGGCGGCAATCAGCCCCAGCATTTT.

With respect to this clonotype: A read error may be the cause here, since a much bigger clone is one base away. The chain employs TRBV7-8 and TRBJ2-1; maybe TRBD1 (6 bases). The CDR3 spans 14 residues. Germline values: CDR1 SGHVS, CDR2 FQNEAQ. Written as DNA, the CDR3 is TGTGCCGGCAGCTTAGGTGAGGGGGTCTTTGAGCAGTTCTTC. Its protein is CAGSLGEGVFEQFF.